This T cell receptor beta chain was profiled in a study of blood T cells in healthy people across ages. Alongside a J-beta primer mix, a sample-barcoded 5' primer served in a second PCR lasting roughly 7 to 11 cycles. No fewer than 2.5 million CDR3-containing paired-end reads came from each sample. TCRdb ran MiXCR on the 5' RACE reads and lists one entry per CDR3 protein. The top ten hold approximately 23% of the sample, which has hundreds of thousands of distinct CDR3 sequences, 58% seen once. The CDR3 sequence is 11 residues long. Trimming stripped 7 bases from V and 3 bases from J, with 7 bases between. Germline CDR1 and CDR2: MNHNS and SASEGT. This clonotype was found many times. Total RNA was isolated from each sample in quantities of at least 6 micrograms.

The V and J genes are TRBV6-1 and TRBJ2-7; unclear D gene. The TCR originated in a man aged 25 to 40 in good health. The sample comprised blood. DNA of the CDR3: TGTGCCAGCACCAACAACTACGAGCAGTACTTC. This gives the protein CASTNNYEQYF.